The clone carrying this TCR beta chain came up once. This specimen belongs to a study of blood T cell repertoires in COVID-19. The CDR3 runs 13 residues. V was cut by 5 bases and J by 5 bases, with 12 bases left in between. Germline V lookup: CDR1 SGHAT, CDR2 FQNNGV. Using immunoSEQ multiplex PCR, the repertoire was profiled, and TCRdb retains in-frame clones only, with some absent. The sample consists of roughly 230,000 clones, over 70% of them appearing once. The sequence was collected from a woman aged 80 or over with acute or convalescent COVID-19. The chain employs TRBV11-2 and TRBJ1-1; D might be TRBD1 (5 bases). The sequenced material came from peripheral blood. CDR3 sequence reads: CASSATRVTEAFF. DNA for the CDR3: TGTGCCAGCAGCGCGACCAGGGTTACTGAAGCTTTCTTT.